This T cell receptor beta chain appears in the sequencing data of a study of blood T cells in healthy people across ages. V was pared by 7 bases and J by 2 bases, with 12 bases of the junction left unmatched. In germline, CDR1 is SGHTA, CDR2 FQGNSA. The CDR3 loop spans 16 amino acids. There are a few counts of this clonotype. PCR was performed a second time for 7 to 11 cycles using a sample-barcoded 5' primer and a J-beta primer mix. A single record per CDR3 protein comes from TCRdb applying MiXCR to the 5' RACE reads. The sample holds approximately 850,000 distinct CDR3 sequences, under 45% seen once.

The sequenced sample consisted of blood. The J gene is TRBJ2-3, the V gene TRBV7-2, with 7 nucleotides matching TRBD2. The sequence came from a man in his 60s in good health. The CDR3 DNA reads TGTGCCAGCATCGACAAACCGGGACTAAACACAGATACGCAGTATTTT. As protein: CASIDKPGLNTDTQYF.